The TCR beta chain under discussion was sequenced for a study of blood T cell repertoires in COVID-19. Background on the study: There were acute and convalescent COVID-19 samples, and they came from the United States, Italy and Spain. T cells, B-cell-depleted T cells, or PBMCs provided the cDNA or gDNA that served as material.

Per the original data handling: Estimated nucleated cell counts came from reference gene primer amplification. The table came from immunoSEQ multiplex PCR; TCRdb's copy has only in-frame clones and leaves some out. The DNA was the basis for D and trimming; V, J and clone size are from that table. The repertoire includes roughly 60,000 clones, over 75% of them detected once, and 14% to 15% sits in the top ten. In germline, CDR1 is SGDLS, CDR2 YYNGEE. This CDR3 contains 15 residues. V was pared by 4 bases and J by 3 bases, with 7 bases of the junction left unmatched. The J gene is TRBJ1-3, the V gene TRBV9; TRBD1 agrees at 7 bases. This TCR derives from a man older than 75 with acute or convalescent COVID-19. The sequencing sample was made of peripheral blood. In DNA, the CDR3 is TGTGCCAGCAGCCCCTGGGCAGGGGGTGGAAACACCATATATTTT. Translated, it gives CASSPWAGGGNTIYF.